Below are 10 T cell receptor beta chains sequenced from a single sample in a study of T cell responses to AZD1222 COVID-19 vaccine. Assay: immunoSEQ multiplex PCR; the TCRdb copy retains only in-frame clones and omits some. The table has some 130,000 clones, approximately 90% seen once. The material was peripheral blood, obtained on day 0 of AZD1222 vaccination. Receptors were obtained from an adult in good health.

This rearrangement joins TRBV3-1 (or the pseudogene TRBV3-2) to TRBJ2-7; a weak D match, TRBD2 (5 bases). V lost 1 base and J lost 1, with 8 bases in between. Germline CDR1 reads LGHDT; CDR2 reads YNNKEL (reference sequence). The CDR3 loop spans 14 amino acids. CDR3 DNA: TGTGCCAGCAGCCAAGCCGGGGATTCCTACGAGCAGTACTTC. Protein product: CASSQAGDSYEQYF.

This clone was seen ten or more times. The CDR3 spells CASSRSSVQPQHF. CDR3 bases: TGTGCCAGCAGCCGCAGCTCCGTCCAGCCCCAGCATTTT. The chain combines TRBV11-2 with TRBJ1-5; unclear D gene. Germline assignment: CDR1 SGHAT and CDR2 FQNNGV. The germline V and J ends were trimmed by 5 bases and 7 bases, with 12 bases remaining between them. The CDR3 consists of 13 residues.

The V call is TRBV30, the J call TRBJ1-1; D is undetermined. The germline V and J ends were trimmed by 5 bases and 1 base, with 11 bases remaining between them. The CDR3 extends over 13 amino acids. Per germline, CDR1 GTSNPN and CDR2 SVGIG (reference sequence). The CDR3 coding sequence is TGTGCCTGGGACCGGGCCTCGAACACTGAAGCTTTCTTT. The encoded protein is CAWDRASNTEAFF.

The chain links TRBV2 to TRBJ2-7; TRBD1 might be the D (5 bases). The germline V and J ends were trimmed by 4 bases and 1 base, with 20 bases remaining between them. This CDR3 has 17 residues. CDR1 SNHLY and CDR2 FYNNEI come from the germline V gene. CDR3 sequence: CASSVVLTDSLSYEQYF. Written as DNA, the CDR3 is TGTGCCAGCAGTGTGGTTTTGACAGACTCCCTTTCCTACGAGCAGTACTTC.

The chain joins TRBV7-9 to TRBJ2-7, with D possibly being TRBD1 (5 bases). Trimming shortened V by 1 base and J by 2 bases, and 6 bases separated the two germline ends. This CDR3 contains 13 residues. Germline V gene lookup returns CDR1 SEHNR and CDR2 FQNEAQ (reference sequence). CDR3 in DNA: TGTGCCAGCAGCTTAGGACAGCCCTACGAGCAGTACTTC. Residues: CASSLGQPYEQYF.

Only a few counts were recorded for this clone. The chain employs TRBV6-1 and TRBJ1-6; TRBD1 agrees at 10 bases. The CDR3 consists of 16 residues. CDR1 and CDR2 (germline): MNHNS, SASEGT. The V and J ends lost 2 bases and 6 bases, in that order; junction bases with no gene match: 4. This chain's CDR3 is CASSERRDRGNSPLHF. The CDR3 nucleotides read TGTGCCAGCAGTGAAAGGCGGGACAGGGGTAATTCACCCCTCCACTTT.

The chain employs TRBV7-2 and TRBJ1-1; 7 bases match TRBD1. The CDR3 has 14 residues. Germline V lookup: CDR1 SGHTA, CDR2 FQGNSA. V was pared by 5 bases and J by 6 bases, with 9 bases of the junction left unmatched. DNA for the CDR3: TGTGCCAGCAGCCTAAGCAGGGGGATCTCTGAAGCTTTCTTT. Its protein is CASSLSRGISEAFF.

The chain is built from TRBV7-9 and TRBJ2-1, with 8 bases aligning to TRBD2. The CDR3 length is 15 residues. Trimming cost V 4 bases and J 9 bases; bases outside gene matches: 11. CDR1 SEHNR and CDR2 FQNEAQ come from the germline V gene (reference sequence). The CDR3 region is CASSSPVGGLVEQFF. As DNA, the CDR3 is TGTGCCAGCAGCTCCCCTGTGGGGGGACTAGTTGAGCAGTTCTTC.

CDR3 region: CASSQGGGGENQPQHF. As DNA, the CDR3 is TGTGCCAGCAGCCAGGGGGGGGGCGGAGAGAATCAGCCCCAGCATTTT. The chain combines TRBV5-4 with TRBJ1-5, with TRBD1 matching over 7 bases. V was pared by 4 bases and J by 4 bases, with 11 bases of the junction left unmatched. The CDR3 runs 16 residues. Germline V gene data show CDR1 as SGHNT and CDR2 as YYREEE (reference sequence).

This clone was seen just once. V and J are TRBV6-5 and TRBJ1-2, with 8 bases lining up with TRBD1. CDR3 length: 13 residues. Germline CDR1 and CDR2: MNHEY and SVGAGI. The junction had 11 bases not matched to a gene; V was cut back by 10 bases and J by 7 bases. The CDR3 is CAIARGQSSGYTF. The CDR3 bases are TGTGCCATTGCCAGGGGGCAATCGTCTGGCTACACCTTC.